This T cell receptor (beta chain) came from a study of cytotoxic CD8 clonotypes in ibrutinib-treated CLL. Study in general: There were, on average, roughly 260,000 productive templates and 80,000 to 100,000 productive rearrangements per sample.

T cells were sequenced at a targeted depth of 1 in 200,000 to 1 in 1 million. Assay used: immunoSEQ multiplex PCR; TCRdb lists only in-frame clones, some missing. Counted here are about 50,000 clones, around 52% occurring once; the ten biggest clones make up under 30%. This CDR3 is built from 15 residues. The germline gives CDR1 MNHEY, CDR2 SVGAGI. V lost 4 bases to trimming and J lost 6 bases; unmatched junction nucleotides: 6. Notes on this clone: Its antigen is not identified.

Study-wide results and caveats: Clonality was higher at baseline than in age-matched healthy donors and tracked circulating CD8+ T-cell counts.

The rearrangement links TRBV6-5 to TRBJ2-1; 10 bases agree with TRBD1. This sequence was found in a human donor with chronic lymphocytic leukemia. Material: PBMCs, obtained at disease progression, from a patient treated with ibrutinib. CDR3 nucleotides: TGTGCCAGCAGTTTCGACAGGGGGCTAGGCAATGAGCAGTTCTTC. It encodes CASSFDRGLGNEQFF.